The 13 T cell receptor beta chains in this list originate from one sample, sequenced in a study of blood T cell repertoires in COVID-19. TCRdb keeps only in-frame clones here, not all; method: immunoSEQ multiplex PCR. The sample holds under 350,000 clones, 85% to 90% seen once. Sequencing was carried out using peripheral blood. The receptor set was obtained from a human donor in a cohort sampled during active COVID-19.

The chain carries TRBV6-5 and TRBJ2-7, with D possibly matching TRBD2 (5 bases). V lost 0 bases and J 6 bases, leaving 15 bases between the germline ends. Germline CDR1 reads MNHEY; CDR2 reads SVGAGI. The CDR3 totals 15 residues. CDR3 sequence: CASSYSFPDRGEQYF. CDR3 coding DNA: TGTGCCAGCAGTTACTCGTTCCCGGATCGGGGCGAGCAGTACTTC.

CDR3 DNA sequence: TGCGCCAGCAGCAAACTGGAGCCCCGGGAAAAACTGTTTTTT. This codes for CASSKLEPREKLFF. V usage is TRBV5-1 and J usage is TRBJ1-4, with D unresolved. In germline, CDR1 is SGHRS, CDR2 YFSETQ. The CDR3 is 14 residues long. Between the trimmed V and J ends, which lost 4 bases and 8 bases, there was a span of 15 bases.

The rearrangement links TRBV19 to TRBJ1-1, with 8 nucleotides matching TRBD1. This CDR3 comprises 14 residues. Per the germline V gene, CDR1 is LNHDA and CDR2 is SQIVND (reference sequence). V shed 9 bases and J 1 base; nucleotides not matched to a gene: 7. CDR3 in amino acids: CASRTGTTNTEAFF. The DNA for the CDR3 is TGTGCCAGCCGGACAGGGACGACGAACACTGAAGCTTTCTTT.

The CDR3 here is CASLRSYNEQFF. CDR3 in DNA: TGTGCCAGTTTACGGTCCTACAATGAGCAGTTCTTC. The chain links TRBV6-5 to TRBJ2-1, with D hard to call. Trimming took off 9 bases at V and 1 base at J, with 7 bases between the two ends. Germline CDR1 is MNHEY and CDR2 is SVGAGI. The CDR3 runs 12 residues.

The chain is built from TRBV2 and TRBJ2-1; TRBD2 matches at 10 bases. This CDR3 is built from 13 residues. CDR1 and CDR2 from the germline V gene are SNHLY and FYNNEI. V was pared by 11 bases and J by 5 bases, with 6 bases of the junction left unmatched. The CDR3 spells CARGTSEDNEQFF. The CDR3 DNA is TGTGCCCGCGGGACTAGCGAGGACAATGAGCAGTTCTTC. Looking up the rest from reference TRBV2 and TRBJ2-1 gives the full variable domain: EPEVTQTPSHQVTQMGQEVILRCVPISNHLYFYWYRQILGQKVEFLVSFYNNEISEKSEIFDDQFSVERPDGSNFTLKIRSTKLEDSAMYFCARGTSEDNEQFFGPGTRLTVL.

The chain couples TRBV15 to TRBJ1-2, with TRBD1 identical over 8 bases. This CDR3 contains 16 residues. Germline V gene sequence: CDR1 LNHNV, CDR2 YYDKDF (reference sequence). V shed 0 bases, J shed 6 bases, and the junction held 9 bases outside the gene matches. CDR3: CATSRDLTGGVDGYTF. The CDR3 nucleotides are TGTGCCACCAGCAGAGATCTCACAGGGGGAGTCGATGGCTACACCTTC. The variable domain in full, completed from reference TRBV15 and TRBJ1-2, reads DAMVIQNPRYQVTQFGKPVTLSCSQTLNHNVMYWYQQKSSQAPKLLFHYYDKDFNNEADTPDNFQSRRPNTSFCFLDIRSPGLGDTAMYLCATSRDLTGGVDGYTFGSGTRLTVV.

Worth noting for this clone: This same CDR3 is encoded by further DNA sequences in the sample. The J gene is TRBJ1-5, the V gene TRBV28, with a weak D call TRBD1 (6 bases). CDR1 is MDHEN and CDR2 is SYDVKM in the germline V gene. Trimming removed 6 bases from V and 6 bases from J, with 12 bases in between. This CDR3 comprises 13 residues. The CDR3 DNA sequence: TGTGCCAGCAGATTAACAGGGACTCAGCCCCAGCATTTT. Protein product: CASRLTGTQPQHF.

V is TRBV2 and J is TRBJ1-2; TRBD1 might be the D (5 bases). The CDR3 has 12 residues. The germline V gene encodes CDR1 SNHLY and CDR2 FYNNEI. Trimming pared 6 bases from V and 6 bases from J, leaving 11 bases between. This chain's CDR3 is CASRGDQDGYTF. Here the CDR3 DNA reads TGTGCCAGCAGAGGGGATCAAGATGGCTACACCTTC.

V gene TRBV5-1 combines with J gene TRBJ2-2; 7 bases are a match to TRBD1. CDR3 length equals 15 residues. CDR1 and CDR2 (germline): SGHRS, YFSETQ. Trimming cost V 4 bases and J 0 bases; bases outside gene matches: 3. This CDR3 reads CASSQDRTNTGELFF. In DNA, the CDR3 is TGCGCCAGCAGCCAGGACAGGACGAACACCGGGGAGCTGTTTTTT.

The rearrangement uses TRBV5-4 and TRBJ2-2; 7 bases line up with TRBD2. CDR3 length equals 15 residues. In germline, CDR1 is SGHNT, CDR2 YYREEE (reference sequence). V shed 4 bases, J shed 1 base, and the junction held 4 bases outside the gene matches. The CDR3 reads CASSLASGNTGELFF. The DNA of the CDR3 is TGTGCCAGCAGCCTTGCTAGCGGGAACACCGGGGAGCTGTTTTTT.

This clone showed up just a few times. The chain combines TRBV3-1 (or the pseudogene TRBV3-2) with TRBJ2-7; 7 nucleotides align to TRBD2. The CDR3 is made up of 15 amino acids. The V gene's germline CDR1 is LGHDT and CDR2 YNNKEL (reference sequence). J gave up 0 bases and V 1 base, and 3 bases lay outside the gene matches. The CDR3 DNA follows: TGTGCCAGCAGCCAAGGGGGCGGGAGCTCCTACGAGCAGTACTTC. Translating gives CASSQGGGSSYEQYF.

The chain has TRBV19 and TRBJ2-5; 7 bases agree with TRBD2. V shed 4 bases, J shed 5 bases, and the junction held 4 bases outside the gene matches. Germline V gene lookup returns CDR1 LNHDA and CDR2 SQIVND (reference sequence). The CDR3 runs 13 residues. The CDR3 loop reads CASSTVSGETQYF. As DNA, the CDR3 is TGTGCCAGTAGTACGGTTAGCGGGGAGACCCAGTACTTC. Filled out from reference TRBV19 and TRBJ2-5, the complete variable domain reads DGGITQSPKYLFRKEGQNVTLSCEQNLNHDAMYWYRQDPGQGLRLIYYSQIVNDFQKGDIAEGYSVSREKKESFPLTVTSAQKNPTAFYLCASSTVSGETQYFGPGTRLLVL.

The J gene is TRBJ2-7, the V gene TRBV21-1; TRBD2 reflects the table's D call only, with no check against the DNA. TRBV21-1 represents a pseudogene. The CDR3 sequence is 14 residues long. CDR3 coding DNA: TGTGCCAGCAGCAAGGTAGCGGGAGCCTACGAGCAGTACTTC. It codes for CASSKVAGAYEQYF.